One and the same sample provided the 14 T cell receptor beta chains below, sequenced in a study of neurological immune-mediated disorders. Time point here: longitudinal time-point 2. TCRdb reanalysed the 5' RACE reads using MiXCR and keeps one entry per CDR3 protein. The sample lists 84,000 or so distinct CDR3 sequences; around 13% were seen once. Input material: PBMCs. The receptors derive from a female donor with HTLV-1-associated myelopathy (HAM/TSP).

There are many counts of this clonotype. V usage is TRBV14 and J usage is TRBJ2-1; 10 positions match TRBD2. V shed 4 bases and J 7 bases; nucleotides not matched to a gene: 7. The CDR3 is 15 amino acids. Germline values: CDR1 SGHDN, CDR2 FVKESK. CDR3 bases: TGTGCCAGCAGCCGGAGCGGGGGGGCGGGTAATGAGCAGTTCTTC. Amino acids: CASSRSGGAGNEQFF.

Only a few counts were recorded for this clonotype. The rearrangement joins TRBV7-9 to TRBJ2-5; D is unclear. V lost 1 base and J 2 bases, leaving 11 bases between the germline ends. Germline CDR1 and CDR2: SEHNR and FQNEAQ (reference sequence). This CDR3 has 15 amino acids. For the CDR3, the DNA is TGTGCCAGCAGCTTAGGTCTAGGAAAACAAGAGACCCAGTACTTC. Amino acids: CASSLGLGKQETQYF.

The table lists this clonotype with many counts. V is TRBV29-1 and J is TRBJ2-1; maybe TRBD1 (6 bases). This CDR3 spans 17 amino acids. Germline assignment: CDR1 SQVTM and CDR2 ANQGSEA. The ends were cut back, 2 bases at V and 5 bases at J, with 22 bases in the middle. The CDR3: CSVEKPLEQGIHNEQFF. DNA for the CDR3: TGCAGCGTTGAAAAGCCTCTGGAACAGGGTATCCACAATGAGCAGTTCTTC.

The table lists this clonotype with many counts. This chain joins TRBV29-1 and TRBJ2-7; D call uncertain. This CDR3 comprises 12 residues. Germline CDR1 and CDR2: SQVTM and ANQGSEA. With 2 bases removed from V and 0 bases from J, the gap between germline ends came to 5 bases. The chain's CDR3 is CSVETSSYEQYF. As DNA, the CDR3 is TGCAGCGTTGAAACATCCTCCTACGAGCAGTACTTC.

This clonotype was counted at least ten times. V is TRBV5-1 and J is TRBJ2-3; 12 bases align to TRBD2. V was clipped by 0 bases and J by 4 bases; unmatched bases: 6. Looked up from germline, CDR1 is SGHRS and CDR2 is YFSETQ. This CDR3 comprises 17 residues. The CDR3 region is CASSLGLAGGPADTQYF. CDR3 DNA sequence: TGCGCCAGCAGCTTGGGGCTAGCGGGGGGGCCCGCAGATACGCAGTATTTT.

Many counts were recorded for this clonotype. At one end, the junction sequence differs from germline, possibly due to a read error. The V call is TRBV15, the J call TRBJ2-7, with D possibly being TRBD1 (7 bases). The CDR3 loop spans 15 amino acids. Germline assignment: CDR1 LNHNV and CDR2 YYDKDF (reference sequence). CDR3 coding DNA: TGTGCTACCAGAACCGGCGCAGGGGGGCACTACGAGCAGTACTTC. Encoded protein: CATRTGAGGHYEQYF.

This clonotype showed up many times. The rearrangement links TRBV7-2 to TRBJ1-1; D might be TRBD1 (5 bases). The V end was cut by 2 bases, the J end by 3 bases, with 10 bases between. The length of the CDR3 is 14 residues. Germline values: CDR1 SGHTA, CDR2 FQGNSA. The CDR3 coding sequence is TGTGCCAGCAGCTTAAGGGACGGACACACTGAAGCTTTCTTT. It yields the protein CASSLRDGHTEAFF.

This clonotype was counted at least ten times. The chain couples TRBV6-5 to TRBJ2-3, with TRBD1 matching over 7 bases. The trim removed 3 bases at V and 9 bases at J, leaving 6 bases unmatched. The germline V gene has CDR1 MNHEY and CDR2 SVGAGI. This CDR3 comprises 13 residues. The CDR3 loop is CASSYRGQSTQYF. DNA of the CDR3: TGTGCCAGCAGTTATCGGGGACAGTCAACGCAGTATTTT.

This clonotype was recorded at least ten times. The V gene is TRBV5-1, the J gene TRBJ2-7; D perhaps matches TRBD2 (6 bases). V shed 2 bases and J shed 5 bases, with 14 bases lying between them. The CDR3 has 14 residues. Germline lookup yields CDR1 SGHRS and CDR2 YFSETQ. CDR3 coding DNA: TGCGCCAGCAGCTTTTCTGGTTCGGGAGACGAGCAGTACTTC. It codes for CASSFSGSGDEQYF.

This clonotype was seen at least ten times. The CDR3 loop is CASTQDRGGGDTQYF. CDR3 sequence (DNA): TGTGCCAGCACCCAAGACAGGGGCGGGGGGGATACGCAGTATTTT. This rearrangement joins TRBV12-3 or TRBV12-4 to TRBJ2-3, with D perhaps assigned TRBD1 or TRBD2 (8 bases each). The CDR3 is 15 residues long. V gave up 7 bases and J gave up 6 bases, with 20 bases separating them.

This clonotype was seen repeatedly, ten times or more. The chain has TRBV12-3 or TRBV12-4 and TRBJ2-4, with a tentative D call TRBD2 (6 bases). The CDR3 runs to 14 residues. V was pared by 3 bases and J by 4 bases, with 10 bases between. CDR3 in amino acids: CASSFGGEKNIQYF. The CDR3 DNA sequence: TGTGCCAGCAGTTTTGGCGGGGAGAAAAACATTCAGTACTTC.

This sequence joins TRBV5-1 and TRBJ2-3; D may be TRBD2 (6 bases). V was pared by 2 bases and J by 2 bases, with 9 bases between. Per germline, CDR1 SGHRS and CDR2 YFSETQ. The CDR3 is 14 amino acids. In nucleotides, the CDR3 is TGCGCCAGCAGCTTCTCGGGGGACACAGATACGCAGTATTTT. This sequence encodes CASSFSGDTDTQYF.

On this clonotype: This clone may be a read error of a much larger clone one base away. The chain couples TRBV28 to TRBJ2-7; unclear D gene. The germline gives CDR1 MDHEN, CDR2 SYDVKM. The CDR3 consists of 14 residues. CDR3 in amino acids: CASTLWSVGYEQYF. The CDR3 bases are TGTGCCAGCACTTTATGGTCAGTCGGTTACGAGCAGTACTTC.

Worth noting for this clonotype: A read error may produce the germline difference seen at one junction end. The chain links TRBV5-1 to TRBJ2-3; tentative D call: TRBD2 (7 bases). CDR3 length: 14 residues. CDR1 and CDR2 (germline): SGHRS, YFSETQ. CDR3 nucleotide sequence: TGCGCCAGCAGTTTGGGGGGGGGCCAAGATACGCAGTATTTT. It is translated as CASSLGGGQDTQYF.